A selection of T cell receptor beta chains follows, all from one sample in a study of blood T cell repertoires in COVID-19. Repertoires were generated with immunoSEQ multiplex PCR, while TCRdb's copy carries only in-frame clones and drops some. The sample has 450,000 or so clones, approximately 89% seen once. Sequencing input: peripheral blood. All receptors derive from a man aged 18 to 30 with COVID-19, enrolled during active disease. CDR3s include the opening cysteine and the closing phenylalanine or tryptophan. Each record gives: D gene, V gene, clone size, J gene, CDR3 protein, CDR3 DNA. The D gene is left open where the match is weak. The size of a clone is reported for some rows only, either as once, few or many, or as a class for expanded clones.

D: TRBD1; V: TRBV5-5; size: NA; J: TRBJ2-2; CDR3: CASSWGQGGTGELFF; DNA: TGTGCCAGCAGCTGGGGACAGGGGGGCACCGGGGAGCTGTTTTTT
D: TRBD1; V: TRBV3-1/TRBV3-2; size: NA; J: TRBJ1-1; CDR3: CASSRERRGVEAFF; DNA: TGTGCCAGCAGCCGGGAGCGCAGGGGGGTTGAAGCTTTCTTT
D: NA; V: TRBV5-6; size: NA; J: TRBJ2-5; CDR3: CASSDEGQETQYF; DNA: TGTGCCAGCAGCGACGAGGGCCAAGAGACCCAGTACTTC
D: TRBD2; V: TRBV4-1; size: NA; J: TRBJ2-7; CDR3: CASSQVPGGSYEQYF; DNA: TGCGCCAGCAGCCAAGTTCCGGGAGGCTCCTACGAGCAGTACTTC
D: NA; V: TRBV6-5; size: NA; J: TRBJ2-3; CDR3: CASRREGLTDTQYF; DNA: TGTGCCAGCAGGCGGGAAGGGCTCACAGATACGCAGTATTTT
D: NA; V: TRBV6-6; size: NA; J: TRBJ1-2; CDR3: CASSFTGEDYGYTF; DNA: TGTGCCAGCAGCTTCACGGGGGAGGACTATGGCTACACCTTC
D: NA; V: TRBV18; size: NA; J: TRBJ1-2; CDR3: CASSPARGNYGYTF; DNA: TGTGCCAGCTCACCCGCCAGGGGAAACTATGGCTACACCTTC
D: NA; V: TRBV5-5; size: NA; J: TRBJ2-3; CDR3: CASRTTGEDTQYF; DNA: TGTGCCAGCAGAACGACAGGTGAAGATACGCAGTATTTT
D: NA; V: TRBV10-3; size: NA; J: TRBJ2-5; CDR3: CATLDEGLQETQYF; DNA: TGTGCCACCCTCGACGAGGGCCTCCAAGAGACCCAGTACTTC
D: NA; V: TRBV7-8; size: NA; J: TRBJ2-7; CDR3: CASSARTTGTNYEQYF; DNA: TGTGCCAGCAGCGCGAGGACAACCGGGACAAACTACGAGCAGTACTTC
D: TRBD1; V: TRBV5-4; size: NA; J: TRBJ1-3; CDR3: CASSSGQGTGNTIYF; DNA: TGTGCCAGCAGTTCCGGACAGGGAACGGGAAACACCATATATTTT
D: NA; V: TRBV28; size: NA; J: TRBJ2-7; CDR3: CASRTTVGKQYF; DNA: TGTGCCAGCAGGACGACAGTTGGCAAGCAGTACTTC
D: NA; V: TRBV29-1; size: once; J: TRBJ1-2; CDR3: CSVAWGQGGYTF; DNA: TGCAGCGTCGCGTGGGGACAAGGGGGCTACACCTTC
D: TRBD2; V: TRBV6-1; size: once; J: TRBJ2-2; CDR3: CASSEVSSGGPRELFF; DNA: TGTGCCAGCAGTGAAGTGTCATCGGGAGGGCCCAGGGAGCTGTTTTTT
D: TRBD1; V: TRBV6-5; size: NA; J: TRBJ1-1; CDR3: CASSWTGTPNTEAFF; DNA: TGTGCCAGCAGTTGGACAGGGACACCGAACACTGAAGCTTTCTTT
D: NA; V: TRBV7-9; size: NA; J: TRBJ2-5; CDR3: CASSLAGTLQETQYF; DNA: TGTGCCAGCAGCTTAGCCGGTACTTTACAAGAGACCCAGTACTTC
D: TRBD2; V: TRBV14; size: NA; J: TRBJ2-7; CDR3: CASSLRGSYEQYF; DNA: TGTGCCAGCAGCTTGCGGGGGTCCTACGAGCAGTACTTC
D: TRBD1; V: TRBV10-3; size: NA; J: TRBJ1-5; CDR3: CAIREGSNRGSNQPQHF; DNA: TGTGCCATCAGGGAGGGGTCAAACAGGGGAAGCAATCAGCCCCAGCATTTT
D: NA; V: TRBV29-1; size: few; J: TRBJ2-3; CDR3: CSAVVRISTDTQYF; DNA: TGCAGCGCCGTCGTGAGGATCAGCACAGATACGCAGTATTTT
D: TRBD1; V: TRBV7-9; size: NA; J: TRBJ2-7; CDR3: CASSGRQGLYEQYF; DNA: TGTGCCAGCAGCGGAAGACAGGGCCTCTACGAGCAGTACTTC
D: NA; V: TRBV24-1; size: NA; J: TRBJ1-2; CDR3: CATSFSVGAGYTF; DNA: TGTGCCACCAGTTTTTCGGTAGGGGCTGGCTACACCTTC
D: NA; V: TRBV7-8; size: NA; J: TRBJ2-1; CDR3: CASSLLAGNNEQFF; DNA: TGTGCCAGCTCCCTATTGGCAGGAAACAATGAGCAGTTCTTC
D: NA; V: TRBV12-3/TRBV12-4; size: few; J: TRBJ2-2; CDR3: CAILGRNTGELFF; DNA: TGTGCCATCTTGGGCAGAAACACCGGGGAGCTGTTTTTT
D: TRBD2; V: TRBV4-1; size: NA; J: TRBJ2-1; CDR3: CASSQLRGDLYNEQFF; DNA: TGCGCCAGCAGCCAGCTGCGGGGGGATTTATACAATGAGCAGTTCTTC
D: TRBD2; V: TRBV4-2; size: NA; J: TRBJ2-1; CDR3: CASSHSGRGGQDEQFF; DNA: TGTGCCAGCAGCCACAGCGGCCGGGGGGGCCAGGATGAGCAGTTCTTC
D: NA; V: TRBV5-1; size: NA; J: TRBJ2-7; CDR3: CASSPTGVEQYF; DNA: TGCGCCAGCAGCCCCACCGGGGTCGAGCAGTACTTC
D: NA; V: TRBV10-2; size: NA; J: TRBJ2-1; CDR3: CASSDPGAGSYNEQFF; DNA: TGCGCCAGCAGTGACCCGGGAGCAGGCTCCTACAATGAGCAGTTCTTC
D: TRBD1; V: TRBV7-6; size: NA; J: TRBJ2-5; CDR3: CASSRTGVETQYF; DNA: TGTGCCAGCAGCCGGACAGGGGTCGAGACCCAGTACTTC
D: TRBD2; V: TRBV6-5; size: NA; J: TRBJ2-3; CDR3: CAAGTSGGTDTQYF; DNA: TGTGCCGCAGGGACTAGCGGGGGCACAGATACGCAGTATTTT
D: NA; V: TRBV6-5; size: NA; J: TRBJ1-5; CDR3: CASSPLSVNQPQHF; DNA: TGTGCCAGCAGTCCCCTGAGTGTTAATCAGCCCCAGCATTTT
D: NA; V: TRBV23-1; size: NA; J: TRBJ1-5; CDR3: CASSQTGPDQPQHF; DNA: TGCGCCAGCAGTCAGACGGGTCCCGATCAGCCCCAGCATTTT
D: NA; V: TRBV4-1; size: NA; J: TRBJ2-7; CDR3: CASSQEYIVSYEQYF; DNA: TGCGCCAGCAGCCAAGAATACATCGTTTCCTACGAGCAGTACTTC
D: TRBD1; V: TRBV18; size: NA; J: TRBJ2-5; CDR3: CASSPQTGDQETQYF; DNA: TGTGCCAGCTCACCGCAAACAGGGGATCAAGAGACCCAGTACTTC
D: TRBD1; V: TRBV29-1; size: NA; J: TRBJ1-4; CDR3: CSVGTDEKLFF; DNA: TGCAGCGTAGGGACAGATGAAAAACTGTTTTTT
D: TRBD2; V: TRBV20-1; size: NA; J: TRBJ2-1; CDR3: CSASETSGTDEQFF; DNA: TGCAGTGCGAGTGAGACTAGCGGGACGGATGAGCAGTTCTTC
D: NA; V: TRBV7-2; size: NA; J: TRBJ2-7; CDR3: CASSLGEGGEQYF; DNA: TGTGCCAGCAGCTTAGGAGAGGGAGGCGAGCAGTACTTC